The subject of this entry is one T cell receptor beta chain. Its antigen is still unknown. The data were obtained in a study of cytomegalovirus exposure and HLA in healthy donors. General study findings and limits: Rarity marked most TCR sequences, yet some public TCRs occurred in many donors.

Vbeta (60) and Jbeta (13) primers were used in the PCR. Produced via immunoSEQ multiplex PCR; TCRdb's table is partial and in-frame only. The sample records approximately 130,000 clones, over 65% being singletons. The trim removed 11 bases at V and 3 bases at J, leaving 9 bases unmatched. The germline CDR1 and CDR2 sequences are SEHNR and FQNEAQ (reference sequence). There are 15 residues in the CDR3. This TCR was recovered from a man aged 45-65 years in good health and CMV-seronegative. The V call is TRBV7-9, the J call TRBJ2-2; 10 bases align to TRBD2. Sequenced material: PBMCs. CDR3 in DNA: TGTGCCCTGGAAAAAGCGGGAGGGTACACCGGGGAGCTGTTTTTT. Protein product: CALEKAGGYTGELFF. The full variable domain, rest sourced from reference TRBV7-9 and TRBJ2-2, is DTGVSQNPRHKITKRGQNVTFRCDPISEHNRLYWYRQTLGQGPEFLTYFQNEAQLEKSRLLSDRFSAERPKGSFSTLEIQRTEQGDSAMYLCALEKAGGYTGELFFGEGSRLTVL.